This T cell receptor beta chain was captured in a study of shared clonotypes between healthy human individuals. Overall study findings and caveats: Naive subsets usually exceeded memory subsets in estimated richness.

CDR1 SGHKS and CDR2 YYEKEE come from the germline V gene (reference sequence). Trimming cost V 4 bases and J 4 bases, with 7 bases left between them. This CDR3 comprises 12 residues. The table came from immunoSEQ multiplex PCR; TCRdb's copy has only in-frame clones and leaves some out. The sample yields more than 2,000,000 clones, over 90% seen once. Each of the donors was a healthy adult who was HIV-negative and had not had a recent acute infection or vaccination. Comments on this clone: What it recognizes is unknown.

The origin of this receptor is a man in his late teens or twenties in good health. Some clones in this sample may be carry-over from other donors' samples. The sequencing input was naive CD4+ T cells from PBMCs. The subset here: CD45RA+ positively selected. The V call is TRBV5-5, the J call TRBJ2-3; TRBD2 is a possible D gene (5 bases). The CDR3 nucleotides read TGTGCCAGCAGCCCGAGGGCAGATACGCAGTATTTT. Translation gives CASSPRADTQYF.